The TCR beta chain under discussion was sequenced for a study of OX40 agonist ivuxolimab in advanced cancers. Study background: Patients received intravenous ivuxolimab every 2 weeks at 0.01 to 10 mg/kg. Patients undergoing dose escalation presented with hepatocellular carcinoma, melanoma, renal cell or head and neck cancer. Cohort: 80% to 85% men, mean age roughly 60, aged roughly 23 to 79.

The length of the CDR3 is 13 residues. V lost 3 bases and J 7 bases, leaving 7 bases between the germline ends. Germline V gene lookup returns CDR1 MDHEN and CDR2 SYDVKM. This clone was counted once. Its specificity is unknown. Study findings and constraints: Some patients without response likewise showed low normalized clonal expansion.

Method: immunoSEQ multiplex PCR; TCRdb's copy keeps in-frame clones and lacks some. The table shows approximately 45,000 clones, with roughly 82% occurring only once. The rearrangement uses TRBV28 and TRBJ1-6; no firm D call. The receptor was derived from an adult with an advanced solid tumor such as melanoma, head and neck, liver or kidney cancer. Sequencing used CD4+ or CD8+ T cells sorted from blood, obtained in a trial of the OX40 agonist ivuxolimab. The CDR3 nucleotides read TGTGCCAGCAGTTTCGGTGGGAATTCACCCCTCCACTTT. It encodes CASSFGGNSPLHF.